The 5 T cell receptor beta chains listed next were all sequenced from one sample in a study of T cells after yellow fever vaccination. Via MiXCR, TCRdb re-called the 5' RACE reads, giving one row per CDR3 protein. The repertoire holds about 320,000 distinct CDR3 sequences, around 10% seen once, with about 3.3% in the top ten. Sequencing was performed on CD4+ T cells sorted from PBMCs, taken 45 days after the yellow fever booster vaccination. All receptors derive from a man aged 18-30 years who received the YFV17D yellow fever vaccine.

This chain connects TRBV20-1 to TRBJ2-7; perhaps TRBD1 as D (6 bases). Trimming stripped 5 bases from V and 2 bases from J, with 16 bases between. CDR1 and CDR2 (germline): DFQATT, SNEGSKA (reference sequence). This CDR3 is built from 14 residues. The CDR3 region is CSASRGSGTYEQYF. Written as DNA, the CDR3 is TGCAGTGCTTCGAGGGGGAGCGGAACCTACGAGCAGTACTTC.

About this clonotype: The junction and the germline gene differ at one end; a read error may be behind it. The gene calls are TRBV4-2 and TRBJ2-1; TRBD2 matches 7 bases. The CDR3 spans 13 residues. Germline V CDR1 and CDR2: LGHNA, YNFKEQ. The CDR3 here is CASSQVKEAGRLF. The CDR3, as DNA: TGTGCCAGCAGCCAAGTCAAAGAAGCGGGGCGGCTCTTC.

CDR3 sequence (DNA): TGTGCCAGCAGCTTAGTGGGGACTAGCGGCAAAGATACGCAGTATTTT. This codes for CASSLVGTSGKDTQYF. V usage is TRBV7-2 and J usage is TRBJ2-3; TRBD2 agrees at 11 bases. V was clipped by 1 base and J by 5 bases; unmatched bases: 5. The CDR3 contains 16 residues. Germline CDR1 reads SGHTA; CDR2 reads FQGNSA.

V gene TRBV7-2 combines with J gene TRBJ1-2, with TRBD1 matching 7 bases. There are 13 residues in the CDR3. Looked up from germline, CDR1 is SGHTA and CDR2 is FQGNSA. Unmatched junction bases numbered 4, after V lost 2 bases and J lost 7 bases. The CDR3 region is CASSLRGQGGYTF. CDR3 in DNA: TGTGCCAGCAGCTTAAGGGGGCAGGGTGGCTACACCTTC.

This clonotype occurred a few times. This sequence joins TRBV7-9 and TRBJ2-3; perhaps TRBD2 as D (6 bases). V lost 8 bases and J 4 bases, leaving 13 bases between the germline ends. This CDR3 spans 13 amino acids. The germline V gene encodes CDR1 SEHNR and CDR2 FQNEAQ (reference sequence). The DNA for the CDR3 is TGTGCCAGCTATCAGTGGGGGGCAGATACGCAGTATTTT. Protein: CASYQWGADTQYF.